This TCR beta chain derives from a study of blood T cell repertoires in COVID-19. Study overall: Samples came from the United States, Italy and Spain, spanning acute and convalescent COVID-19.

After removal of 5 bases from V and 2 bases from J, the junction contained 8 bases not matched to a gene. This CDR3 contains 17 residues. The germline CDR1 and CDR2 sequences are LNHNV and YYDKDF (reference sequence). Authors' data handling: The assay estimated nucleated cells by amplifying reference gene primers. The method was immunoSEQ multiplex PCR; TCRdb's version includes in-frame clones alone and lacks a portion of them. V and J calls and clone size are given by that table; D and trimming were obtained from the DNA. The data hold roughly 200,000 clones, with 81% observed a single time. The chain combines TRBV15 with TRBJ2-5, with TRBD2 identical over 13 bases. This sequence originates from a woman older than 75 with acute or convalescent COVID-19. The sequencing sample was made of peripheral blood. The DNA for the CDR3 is TGTGCCACCAGCGGGGGACTAGCGGGACTTCTGCAAGAGACCCAGTACTTC. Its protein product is CATSGGLAGLLQETQYF. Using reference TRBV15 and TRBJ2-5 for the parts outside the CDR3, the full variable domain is DAMVIQNPRYQVTQFGKPVTLSCSQTLNHNVMYWYQQKSSQAPKLLFHYYDKDFNNEADTPDNFQSRRPNTSFCFLDIRSPGLGDTAMYLCATSGGLAGLLQETQYFGPGTRLLVL.